This entry is about one T cell receptor beta chain. Its antigen is still unknown. These data come from a study of T cell repertoires in cytomegalovirus infection. Using its own MiXCR run on the reads, TCRdb lists one record per CDR3 protein. The table shows hundreds of thousands of distinct CDR3 sequences, with around a third occurring only once. The CDR3 is made up of 15 amino acids. Germline CDR1 reads MNHNS; CDR2 reads SASEGT. The V end lost 1 base, the J end lost 1 base, and 9 bases lay between the germline ends. Sequences were derived from cultured CD8+ T cells from PBMCs, sampled from culture after CMV antigen stimulation. The chain carries TRBV6-1 and TRBJ2-3; TRBD1 is a possible D gene (6 bases). The source is a human donor in good health (CMV status not recorded). Some clones in this sample may be carry-over from other donors' samples. The CDR3 loop is CASSEVDRRTDTQYF. CDR3 DNA sequence: TGTGCCAGCAGTGAAGTGGACAGACGCACAGATACGCAGTATTTT.